One T cell receptor beta chain is described in this entry. Germline V gene lookup returns CDR1 MDHEN and CDR2 SYDVKM. Trimming took 5 bases from V and 0 from J, leaving 17 bases between them. The CDR3 runs to 17 residues. Using immunoSEQ multiplex PCR, the repertoire was profiled, and TCRdb retains in-frame clones only, with some absent. The sample shows 200,000 or so clones, approximately 84% of them seen only once. The sample comes from a study of blood T cell repertoires in COVID-19. Across the study: The study drew acute and convalescent COVID-19 samples from the United States, Italy and Spain. PBMCs, B-cell-depleted T cells, or T cells provided the cDNA or gDNA that made up the material.

This chain joins TRBV28 and TRBJ1-3, with D perhaps matching TRBD1 (5 bases). This TCR derives from a human donor with acute or convalescent COVID-19. The donor label of this sample is uncertain. Sequencing input: peripheral blood. CDR3 DNA sequence: TGTGCCAGCAGTCCGTCGCGGGACGTGAGCTCTGGAAACACCATATATTTT. It translates to CASSPSRDVSSGNTIYF.